Each of the 8 T cell receptor beta chains below was sequenced from the same sample in a study of blood T cells in healthy people across ages (dated by TCRdb to the mid-2010s). Library creation used 5' RACE. TCRdb shows the sequencer as Illumina HiSeq 2500. A second PCR of about 6 to 11 cycles was run with a J-beta primer mix and a sample-barcoded 5' primer. TCRdb passed the public sequencing reads through fastp at Q25 and MiXCR, retaining productive beta sequences. Under each unique CDR3 protein, matching rows form one entry showing the most common genes and DNA. For this sample the table gives approximately 900,000 distinct CDR3 sequences, of which around 46% were detected only once. The biggest ten clones account for roughly an eighth of the sample. Sequenced input: blood. The receptors were gathered from a man aged 25-40 years in good health.

This sequence joins TRBV7-3 and TRBJ2-1; 9 nucleotides match TRBD2. There are 15 residues in the CDR3. The J segment lost 5 bases and the V segment lost 2 bases, leaving 4 bases of the junction unmatched. CDR1 is SGHTA and CDR2 is FQGTGA in the germline V gene. The CDR3, as DNA: TGTGCCAGCAGCTTATCTAGCGGGATAAACAATGAGCAGTTCTTC. Translated, it gives CASSLSSGINNEQFF.

This clonotype was detected only a few times. The chain carries TRBV20-1 and TRBJ2-7; D is perhaps TRBD1 (5 bases). This CDR3 contains 15 residues. The germline V and J ends were trimmed by 2 bases and 0 bases, with 14 bases remaining between them. CDR1 and CDR2 (germline): DFQATT, SNEGSKA (reference sequence). The CDR3 spells CSARSGPQSSYEQYF. CDR3 nucleotides: TGCAGTGCTAGATCAGGGCCTCAGAGCTCCTACGAGCAGTACTTC.

This clonotype came up once. One end of the junction is discordant with germline, which a read error may explain. This rearrangement joins TRBV30 to TRBJ1-4, with D perhaps TRBD1 (5 bases). Germline assignment: CDR1 GTSNPN and CDR2 SVGIG (reference sequence). CDR3 length: 12 residues. This CDR3 is CAGSVFRQGLFF. The CDR3 DNA reads TGTGCCGGGAGTGTATTCAGGCAGGGACTGTTTTTT. Supplemented by reference TRBV30 and TRBJ1-4, the full variable domain reads SQTIHQWPATLVQPVGSPLSLECTVEGTSNPNLYWYRQAAGRGLQLLFYSVGIGQISSEVPQNLSASRPQDRQFILSSKKLLLSDSGFYLCAGSVFRQGLFFGSGTQLSVL.

Turning to this clonotype: An end of the junction does not agree with germline; a read error may underlie this. The chain links TRBV12-3 or TRBV12-4 to TRBJ2-3; D is perhaps TRBD2 (5 bases). There are 11 residues in the CDR3. CDR3 DNA: TGTGCCGGCAGTGTGGCTAGCCCGCAGTATTTT. This sequence encodes CAGSVASPQYF.

The rearrangement uses TRBV20-1 and TRBJ2-3; 9 bases map to TRBD2. Trimming removed 1 base from V and 11 bases from J; junction bases left unmatched: 10. CDR3 length equals 14 residues. Germline values: CDR1 DFQATT, CDR2 SNEGSKA (reference sequence). This CDR3 reads CSARVSSGVHRQYF. The CDR3 DNA reads as TGCAGTGCTAGAGTTTCTAGCGGGGTACACCGGCAGTATTTT.

This clonotype came up many times. This chain uses TRBV9 with TRBJ2-3, with 10 bases matching TRBD1. The CDR3 has 15 residues. The germline V gene encodes CDR1 SGDLS and CDR2 YYNGEE. The V and J ends lost 4 bases and 6 bases, in that order; junction bases with no gene match: 8. The CDR3 loop reads CASSSRDRGMDTQYF. The CDR3 DNA sequence: TGTGCCAGCAGCTCCCGGGACAGGGGAATGGATACGCAGTATTTT.

Concerning this clonotype itself: Given a much more abundant clone one base away, this may be a read error. This chain connects TRBV7-7 to TRBJ2-7, with D perhaps TRBD2 (6 bases). Germline CDR1 is SSHAT and CDR2 is FNYEAQ (reference sequence). There are 13 residues in the CDR3. The CDR3 spells CASSCGEGGEQYF. As DNA, the CDR3 is TGTGCTAGCAGCTGTGGCGAGGGAGGCGAGCAGTACTTC.

In this sample, this clonotype turned up a few times. This chain's CDR3 is CASSEKRGVSYEQYF. CDR3 bases: TGCGCCAGCAGCGAGAAGCGGGGGGTCTCCTACGAGCAGTACTTC. This chain links TRBV5-1 with TRBJ2-7; TRBD2 agrees at 9 bases. The CDR3 runs to 15 residues. J was trimmed by 0 bases and V by 4 bases; bases with no gene match: 5. Germline lookup yields CDR1 SGHRS and CDR2 YFSETQ.